This TCR beta chain appears in the sequencing data of a study of T cells after posttransplantation cyclophosphamide. Study-wide results and caveats: Recipient CMV seropositivity and CMV reactivation strongly tracked TRB clonality. Donor CD8+ memory clones often dominated recipient blood repertoires at later times. TRB overlap between skin or GI tissue T cells and blood was limited.

Methotrexate plus calcineurin inhibitor accompanied controls' myeloablative marrow transplants; sampling was 1 year later. Clones were sequenced by immunoSEQ multiplex PCR, and TCRdb holds only the in-frame ones, with some missing. The top ten hold about 7.9% of the sample, which has fewer than 25,000 clones, approximately 88% seen once. Points on this clone: Its antigen remains unidentified.

CDR1 and CDR2 (germline): LNHDA, SQIVND (reference sequence). The CDR3 is 16 residues long. V was pared by 1 base and J by 0 bases, with 13 bases between. The TCR comes from a female patient aged 50-59 years who received an allogeneic stem cell transplant from an unrelated donor, was CMV-positive, and had chronic GVHD only. The T cells may partly be graft donor cells. This sequence joins TRBV19 and TRBJ2-7; D is uncertain. Sequenced here: PBMCs, sampled after an allogeneic stem cell transplant with a calcineurin inhibitor and methotrexate. The DNA of the CDR3 is TGTGCCAGTAGTATAGGCCTACGACGGAGCTCCTACGAGCAGTACTTC. Amino acids: CASSIGLRRSSYEQYF. Filled out from reference TRBV19 and TRBJ2-7, the complete variable domain reads DGGITQSPKYLFRKEGQNVTLSCEQNLNHDAMYWYRQDPGQGLRLIYYSQIVNDFQKGDIAEGYSVSREKKESFPLTVTSAQKNPTAFYLCASSIGLRRSSYEQYFGPGTRLTVT.